This passage covers 18 T cell receptor beta chains from one sample sequenced in a study of siplizumab effects on memory and regulatory T cells. Generated by immunoSEQ multiplex PCR, the TCRdb table keeps only in-frame clones and is missing some. Of under 70,000 clones listed, 79% were seen once; the top ten hold less than 0.55%. Sequenced sample: memory CD4+ T cells sorted from blood. The receptor source for this set is a human donor in good health.

A word on this clone: Likely a read error: the CDR3 ends without its conserved phenylalanine or tryptophan. Because the CDR3's place on the DNA is in doubt, the DNA is left out and the CDR3 is given as listed by TCRdb. This rearrangement joins TRBV19 to TRBJ1-2; the table's D call TRBD1 went unverified against the DNA. The CDR3 extends over 8 residues, inclusive of both ends. Germline V gene lookup returns CDR1 LNHDA and CDR2 SQIVND (reference sequence). Here the CDR3 reads CASSSRVT.

In its sample, this clone was seen a few times. The V gene is TRBV29-1, the J gene TRBJ2-3, with 9 bases fitting TRBD1. The germline V gene encodes CDR1 SQVTM and CDR2 ANQGSEA. The CDR3 is made up of 18 amino acids. Trimming removed 7 bases from V and 2 bases from J; junction bases left unmatched: 19. The CDR3 DNA is TGCAGCGCTGCCCCATACCCGGGACAGGGAACCCTCACAGATACGCAGTATTTT. Residues: CSAAPYPGQGTLTDTQYF.

The chain couples TRBV29-1 to TRBJ2-1; 8 positions match TRBD2. This CDR3 has 14 amino acids. From germline, CDR1 is SQVTM and CDR2 ANQGSEA. Trimming removed 8 bases from V and 8 bases from J; junction bases left unmatched: 14. The CDR3, as DNA: TGCAGCCCCCCGGGGGGGATTACAAGCGATGAGCAGTTCTTC. This sequence encodes CSPPGGITSDEQFF.

The chain is built from TRBV4-3 and TRBJ2-7, with TRBD1 identical over 7 bases. The V and J ends lost 2 bases and 0 bases, in that order; junction bases with no gene match: 7. Germline assignment: CDR1 LGHNA and CDR2 YSLEER. This CDR3 comprises 16 residues. The CDR3 DNA reads TGCGCCAGCAGCCAAAGACAGGGATTCGGCTCCTACGAGCAGTACTTC. Amino acids: CASSQRQGFGSYEQYF.

The chain is built from TRBV7-9 and TRBJ2-3; D is ambiguous. The V end lost 0 bases, the J end lost 2 bases, and 6 bases lay between the germline ends. Germline V CDR1 and CDR2: SEHNR, FQNEAQ (reference sequence). CDR3 size: 14 residues. This chain's CDR3 is CASSLAGYTDTQYF. In DNA, the CDR3 is TGTGCCAGCAGCTTAGCAGGGTACACAGATACGCAGTATTTT.

The chain uses TRBV5-6 and TRBJ1-3; D possibly corresponds to TRBD1 (5 bases). The CDR3 spans 16 residues. Germline V gene lookup returns CDR1 SGHDT and CDR2 YYEEEE. Between the trimmed V and J ends, which lost 0 bases and 1 base, there was a span of 11 bases. CDR3 sequence reads: CASSLVGGLSGNTIYF. The CDR3, as DNA: TGTGCCAGCAGCTTGGTCGGGGGACTATCTGGAAACACCATATATTTT.

The chain couples TRBV7-2 to TRBJ1-4; D ambiguous. Trimming left V 6 bases short and J 0 bases short, with 8 bases between. From germline, CDR1 is SGHTA and CDR2 FQGNSA. This CDR3 spans 14 amino acids. Here the CDR3 reads CASRDPATNEKLFF. The DNA for the CDR3 is TGTGCCAGCAGGGACCCTGCAACTAATGAAAAACTGTTTTTT.

J is TRBJ1-2 and V is TRBV28; D is perhaps TRBD1 (6 bases). Between the trimmed V and J ends, which lost 5 bases and 7 bases, there was a span of 8 bases. Germline values: CDR1 MDHEN, CDR2 SYDVKM. CDR3 size: 11 residues. This chain's CDR3 is CASSLTGGYTF. The CDR3, as DNA: TGTGCCAGCAGTCTGACAGGTGGCTACACCTTC.

The chain couples TRBV10-2 to TRBJ1-3, with D possibly TRBD1 on 5 matching bases. The CDR3 has 15 residues. V lost 10 bases to trimming and J lost 1 base, with 17 bases between them. The germline gives CDR1 WSHSY, CDR2 SAAADI. The CDR3 DNA sequence: TGCGCCATCCAGACCTGGGGGTCGTCTGGAAACACCATATATTTT. Translated: CAIQTWGSSGNTIYF.

This chain joins TRBV7-3 and TRBJ2-2; D possibly corresponds to TRBD2 (7 bases). The germline V gene has CDR1 SGHTA and CDR2 FQGTGA. The V and J ends lost 1 base and 4 bases respectively, with 13 bases between them. The CDR3 length is 16 residues. This chain's CDR3 is CASSLNRGASTGELFF. The DNA for the CDR3 is TGTGCCAGCAGCTTAAATCGGGGGGCCAGCACCGGGGAGCTGTTTTTT. Looking up the rest from reference TRBV7-3 and TRBJ2-2 gives the full variable domain: GAGVSQTPSNKVTEKGKYVELRCDPISGHTALYWYRQSLGQGPEFLIYFQGTGAADDSGLPNDRFFAVRPEGSVSTLKIQRTERGDSAVYLCASSLNRGASTGELFFGEGSRLTVL.

This rearrangement joins TRBV5-4 to TRBJ2-3; D may be TRBD2 (6 bases). Trimming removed 4 bases at V and 0 bases at J, with 15 bases between. The CDR3 totals 16 residues. Germline CDR1 SGHNT, CDR2 YYREEE (reference sequence). CDR3 nucleotide sequence: TGTGCCAGCAGCGCCGGAGGGGAGCGGAGCACAGATACGCAGTATTTT. This encodes CASSAGGERSTDTQYF.

V gene TRBV18 combines with J gene TRBJ1-4; 7 nucleotides match TRBD1. The CDR3 is 13 residues long. Trimming at V came to 8 bases and at J to 5 bases, leaving 5 bases not matched to a gene. Germline CDR1 reads KGHSH; CDR2 reads LQKENI. CDR3 loop: CASRQGGNEKLFF. DNA of the CDR3: TGTGCCAGCCGACAGGGTGGGAATGAAAAACTGTTTTTT.

This chain links TRBV7-9 with TRBJ2-7; 12 positions agree with TRBD1. CDR1 is SEHNR, CDR2 FQNEAQ, per germline (reference sequence). The CDR3 contains 16 residues. Trimming took 1 base from V and 7 from J; bases not matched to a gene: 8. In DNA form, the CDR3 reads TGTGCCAGCAGCTTAGGGGTAGGGACAGGGGGCCGGGAGCAGTACTTC. Protein product: CASSLGVGTGGREQYF.

The chain carries TRBV10-3 and TRBJ2-7; D may be TRBD2 (5 bases). The CDR3 totals 15 residues. Looked up from germline, CDR1 is ENHRY and CDR2 is SYGVKD. Trimming removed 8 bases from V and 3 bases from J, with 20 bases in between. The CDR3 loop reads CAILAGQGSLYEQYF. CDR3 in DNA: TGTGCCATCCTCGCGGGTCAAGGGTCCCTCTACGAGCAGTACTTC.

This clone has just a few counts. This chain links TRBV5-4 with TRBJ1-6; 8 nucleotides line up with TRBD1. CDR3 length equals 16 residues. Germline-derived CDR1 and CDR2 are SGHNT and YYREEE (reference sequence). V trimming: 0 bases; J trimming: 13 bases; junction bases outside the gene matches: 12. The CDR3: CASSLGGQGPSSPLHF. The CDR3, as DNA: TGTGCCAGCAGCTTGGGTGGACAGGGCCCCTCTAGCCCCCTCCACTTT.

The chain is built from TRBV11-3 and TRBJ2-1; D is uncertain. The CDR3 loop spans 11 amino acids. Trimming removed 3 bases from V and 8 bases from J, with 5 bases in between. From germline, CDR1 is SGHNT and CDR2 YENEEA. CDR3 sequence: CASSFTDEQFF. CDR3 DNA: TGTGCCAGCAGCTTCACTGATGAGCAGTTCTTC.

The J gene is TRBJ2-3, the V gene TRBV5-4; weak D call: TRBD2 (7 bases). The CDR3 runs to 17 residues. CDR1 is SGHNT and CDR2 is YYREEE in the germline V gene (reference sequence). V was trimmed by 2 bases and J by 5 bases, leaving 21 bases between them. The DNA for the CDR3 is TGTGCCAGCAGCTTAGGGGGGGGGCGTTATTCGATAGATACGCAGTATTTT. Its protein product is CASSLGGGRYSIDTQYF. Drawing the rest from reference TRBV5-4 and TRBJ2-3, the complete variable domain is ETGVTQSPTHLIKTRGQQVTLRCSSQSGHNTVSWYQQALGQGPQFIFQYYREEENGRGNFPPRFSGLQFPNYSSELNVNALELDDSALYLCASSLGGGRYSIDTQYFGPGTRLTVL.

The gene calls are TRBV7-7 and TRBJ2-5; 9 positions match TRBD1. J lost 4 bases, V lost 5 bases, and 5 bases had no gene match. Germline V gives CDR1 SSHAT, CDR2 FNYEAQ (reference sequence). The CDR3 spans 14 residues. The CDR3 region is CASSATGGRETQYF. CDR3 sequence (DNA): TGTGCCAGCAGCGCCACAGGGGGCAGAGAGACCCAGTACTTC.